Each of the 19 T cell receptor beta chains below was sequenced from the same sample in a study of Tregs in tolerant kidney transplant recipients. Produced via immunoSEQ multiplex PCR; TCRdb's table is partial and in-frame only. Of 75,000 to 80,000 clones listed, approximately 89% are singletons. This material consisted of Tregs from blood, taken before the transplant. The source of these receptors is a human donor who received a combined kidney and bone marrow transplant.

The chain combines TRBV7-2 with TRBJ1-1, with D perhaps matching TRBD1 (6 bases). Between the trimmed V and J ends, which lost 6 bases and 6 bases, there was a span of 17 bases. The germline V gene encodes CDR1 SGHTA and CDR2 FQGNSA. The CDR3 runs 14 residues. The CDR3 protein is CASSSQGLYSEAFF. For the CDR3, the DNA is TGTGCCAGCAGTTCCCAGGGGCTTTATTCTGAAGCTTTCTTT.

The rearrangement links TRBV10-3 to TRBJ1-2; D possibly corresponds to TRBD1 (5 bases). The V end lost 6 bases, the J end lost 6 bases, and 11 bases lay between the germline ends. The CDR3 has 12 amino acids. Germline lookup yields CDR1 ENHRY and CDR2 SYGVKD. DNA of the CDR3: TGTGCCATCAGGCCCGGGGGTCATGGCTACACCTTC. It encodes CAIRPGGHGYTF.

The chain couples TRBV28 to TRBJ1-1; TRBD1 might be the D (5 bases). There are 14 residues in the CDR3. The V and J ends lost 3 bases and 0 bases respectively, with 8 bases between them. Germline-derived CDR1 and CDR2 are MDHEN and SYDVKM. CDR3 bases: TGTGCCAGCAGTTTGACAGATATGAACACTGAAGCTTTCTTT. Its protein is CASSLTDMNTEAFF.

CDR3 residues: CASSARGGYGYTF. Here the CDR3 DNA reads TGTGCCAGCAGTGCCAGGGGAGGCTATGGCTACACCTTC. The chain is built from TRBV2 and TRBJ1-2; a weak D match, TRBD1 (6 bases). The CDR3 covers 13 residues. V was cut by 4 bases and J by 4 bases, with 10 bases left in between. Per germline, CDR1 SNHLY and CDR2 FYNNEI.

This chain joins TRBV28 and TRBJ2-1; D unresolved. Trimming removed 1 base from V and 11 bases from J, with 12 bases in between. Germline lookup yields CDR1 MDHEN and CDR2 SYDVKM. The CDR3 runs to 13 residues. CDR3 DNA sequence: TGTGCCAGCAGTTTATCGGACGAGAGGAAGCAGTTCTTC. Residues: CASSLSDERKQFF.

The chain joins TRBV6-9 to TRBJ2-7; no clear D. V was shortened by 5 bases and J by 3 bases, with 11 bases between the two germline ends. This CDR3 has 13 amino acids. Germline V gives CDR1 MNHGY, CDR2 SVAAGI. Here the CDR3 reads CASSPGRDYEQYF. DNA of the CDR3: TGTGCCAGCAGTCCCGGTAGGGACTACGAGCAGTACTTC.

This chain joins TRBV2 and TRBJ1-2; D uncertain. CDR1 and CDR2 from the germline V gene are SNHLY and FYNNEI. V lost 8 bases, J lost 6 bases, and 19 bases lay in between. The CDR3 loop spans 14 amino acids. For the CDR3, the DNA is TGTGCCAGCTCGGCAATGGCTCCTCAGCATGGCTACACCTTC. This encodes CASSAMAPQHGYTF.

J is TRBJ2-4 and V is TRBV7-2; a possible D gene is TRBD2 (6 bases). Germline CDR1 SGHTA, CDR2 FQGNSA. CDR3 length: 15 residues. Trimming shortened V by 4 bases and J by 3 bases, and 13 bases separated the two germline ends. CDR3 sequence: CASSSGTAVKNIQYF. The CDR3 bases are TGTGCCAGCAGCTCCGGGACTGCCGTCAAAAACATTCAGTACTTC.

J is TRBJ2-7 and V is TRBV19; D is tentatively TRBD1 or TRBD2 (5 bases each). The germline CDR1 and CDR2 sequences are LNHDA and SQIVND (reference sequence). Trimming removed 6 bases from V and 3 bases from J, with 15 bases in between. This CDR3 spans 14 amino acids. CDR3 in amino acids: CASRLRDGSYEQYF. Written as DNA, the CDR3 is TGTGCCAGTAGGCTCCGGGACGGAAGCTACGAGCAGTACTTC.

This chain uses TRBV5-5 with TRBJ2-3; 13 bases line up with TRBD2. Germline lookup yields CDR1 SGHKS and CDR2 YYEKEE (reference sequence). Germline trimming cut 5 bases from V and 4 bases from J; bases unmatched to any gene: 10. The CDR3 extends over 17 amino acids. The DNA for the CDR3 is TGTGCCAGCAGTTTCGGACTAGCGGGGGCGGGAGCAGATACGCAGTATTTT. It specifies CASSFGLAGAGADTQYF.

The chain joins TRBV18 to TRBJ2-3; tentatively, D is TRBD1 (6 bases). The germline V gene has CDR1 KGHSH and CDR2 LQKENI. This CDR3 is 12 amino acids long. Deletions cut 5 bases from V and 8 bases from J, with 11 bases between. CDR3 sequence: CASSGQLSTQYF. The CDR3 region has the DNA TGTGCCAGCTCAGGACAGCTATCTACGCAGTATTTT.

CDR3 nucleotides: TGCGCCAGCAGCCCCGACCGCCGCGAAGCTTTCTTT. This encodes CASSPDRREAFF. The chain links TRBV5-1 to TRBJ1-1; no firm D call. The V gene lost 4 bases and the J gene lost 8 bases, with 12 bases spanning the gap. Germline CDR1 is SGHRS and CDR2 is YFSETQ. CDR3 length: 12 amino acids.

The J gene is TRBJ2-1, the V gene TRBV5-1; the match to TRBD2 covers 8 bases. The length of the CDR3 is 14 residues. J lost 12 bases, V lost 0 bases, and 8 bases had no gene match. Germline V gene lookup returns CDR1 SGHRS and CDR2 YFSETQ. The CDR3 coding sequence is TGCGCCAGCAGCTTGGGGTCGGGAGGGCCTTCGCAGTTCTTC. Translation gives CASSLGSGGPSQFF.

V and J are TRBV7-9 and TRBJ2-3, with TRBD2 matching 11 bases. The germline V gene has CDR1 SEHNR and CDR2 FQNEAQ (reference sequence). V lost 5 bases to trimming and J lost 3 bases; unmatched junction nucleotides: 7. The CDR3 is 16 residues long. CDR3 DNA: TGTGCCAGCAGCACCGGACTAGCGGGTATTACAGATACGCAGTATTTT. Its translation: CASSTGLAGITDTQYF. Based on the CDR3 plus reference TRBV7-9 and TRBJ2-3, the full variable domain is DTGVSQNPRHKITKRGQNVTFRCDPISEHNRLYWYRQTLGQGPEFLTYFQNEAQLEKSRLLSDRFSAERPKGSFSTLEIQRTEQGDSAMYLCASSTGLAGITDTQYFGPGTRLTVL.

The V call is TRBV5-1, the J call TRBJ2-2, with 9 positions matching TRBD1. Germline V lookup: CDR1 SGHRS, CDR2 YFSETQ. J lost 7 bases, V lost 1 base, and 2 bases had no gene match. The CDR3 has 14 residues. In nucleotides, the CDR3 is TGCGCCAGCAGCTTGCCGACAGGGGGCGGGGAGCTGTTTTTT. Amino acid sequence: CASSLPTGGGELFF.

The rearrangement links TRBV11-1 to TRBJ2-1; D gene unclear. The CDR3 runs 16 residues. Per the germline V gene, CDR1 is SGHAT and CDR2 is FQDESV (reference sequence). With 3 bases removed from V and 2 bases from J, the gap between germline ends came to 14 bases. The CDR3 DNA sequence: TGTGCCAGCAGCTTGGCTGGATCCTCTACCTACAATGAGCAGTTCTTC. It encodes CASSLAGSSTYNEQFF. Supplemented by reference TRBV11-1 and TRBJ2-1, the full variable domain reads EAEVAQSPRYKITEKSQAVAFWCDPISGHATLYWYRQILGQGPELLVQFQDESVVDDSQLPKDRFSAERLKGVDSTLKIQPAELGDSAMYLCASSLAGSSTYNEQFFGPGTRLTVL.

This chain links TRBV15 with TRBJ2-7; TRBD2 matches 13 bases. With 3 bases clipped from V and 3 bases from J, the junction kept 8 bases outside the gene matches. Germline CDR1 reads LNHNV; CDR2 reads YYDKDF (reference sequence). The CDR3 covers 17 residues. The CDR3 spells CATSSGLAGAPGYEQYF. DNA of the CDR3: TGTGCCACCAGCAGCGGACTAGCGGGAGCTCCCGGCTACGAGCAGTACTTC.

On this clone itself: Other DNA sequences from this sample encode an identical CDR3 as well. The chain uses TRBV5-1 and TRBJ2-5, with 7 bases lining up with TRBD1. The CDR3 runs to 15 residues. Germline values: CDR1 SGHRS, CDR2 YFSETQ. The ends lost 4 bases at V and 2 bases at J; junction bases unmatched: 8. CDR3 region: CASSVQGNPQETQYF. The DNA of the CDR3 is TGCGCCAGCAGCGTACAGGGGAATCCACAAGAGACCCAGTACTTC.

This clone occurred once. The rearrangement uses TRBV5-1 and TRBJ2-1; 11 bases line up with TRBD1. Germline assignment: CDR1 SGHRS and CDR2 YFSETQ. This CDR3 has 15 amino acids. V shed 4 bases and J 4 bases; nucleotides not matched to a gene: 4. The CDR3 region has the DNA TGCGCCAGCAGCCAAGGGACAGGGGGTTACAATGAGCAGTTCTTC. This codes for CASSQGTGGYNEQFF.